This entry concerns a single TCR beta chain. The treatment: oral pan-JAK inhibitor, 5-10 mg twice daily. The data belong to a study of CD8+ T cells in alopecia areata. With 4 bases removed from V and 5 bases from J, the gap between germline ends came to 10 bases. Germline CDR1 SGHTA, CDR2 FQGNSA. CDR3 length: 13 residues. cDNA serving as the sequencing template came from extracted, reverse transcribed RNA. Measured with immunoSEQ multiplex PCR; TCRdb has only the in-frame clones, and not every one. This table has 35,000 to 50,000 clones, roughly 89% appearing once. The V and J genes are TRBV7-2 and TRBJ2-3, with D uncertain. This clonotype was obtained from a human donor with alopecia areata. Sequencing was performed on CD8+ T cells sorted from blood, taken at week 24, from a patient treated with tofacitinib. The CDR3 sequence: CASSSYDEDTQYF. CDR3 sequence (DNA): TGTGCCAGCAGCTCTTACGACGAAGATACGCAGTATTTT.